These 30 T cell receptor beta chains originate from one sample sequenced in a study of T cells in Graves' hyperthyroidism and ophthalmopathy (dated by TCRdb to the late 2010s). To prepare the library, multiplex PCR was applied. Sequencing was performed on an Illumina HiSeq 2000. TCR beta CDR3 regions were amplified from RNA transcripts. The first round of RT-PCR for the TCR CDR3 was performed with the HTBI primer set and the Qiagen OneStep RT-PCR kit. TCRdb reanalyzed the raw reads on its own, using fastp at Q25 for trimming and MiXCR for clone calling, and kept in-frame beta chains. Each CDR3 protein gets just one entry, which takes the most common genes and DNA from the rows behind it. The table for this sample lists about 700,000 distinct CDR3 sequences; around 15% of them were counted only once. The ten largest clonotypes hold 10% to 13% of the sample. The sequencing input was blood. Receptors were obtained from a woman aged 18 to 35 with Graves' hyperthyroidism.

As regards this clonotype: The junction and the germline gene differ at one end; a read error may be behind it. The chain recombines TRBV5-4 with TRBJ2-3; TRBD2 aligns across 11 bases. Germline-derived CDR1 and CDR2 are SGHNT and YYREEE (reference sequence). This CDR3 region has 18 residues. DNA for the CDR3: TGCGCCAGCAGCCAAGTTTGGGGGACTAGCGGATCCACAGATACGCAGTATTTT. Residues: CASSQVWGTSGSTDTQYF. Using reference TRBV5-4 and TRBJ2-3 for the parts outside the CDR3, the full variable domain is ETGVTQSPTHLIKTRGQQVTLRCSSQSGHNTVSWYQQALGQGPQFIFQYYREEENGRGNFPPRFSGLQFPNYSSELNVNALELDDSALYLCASSQVWGTSGSTDTQYFGPGTRLTVL.

Ten or more counts support this clonotype. The chain joins TRBV7-9 to TRBJ1-1; D remains ambiguous. The V gene lost 1 base and the J gene lost 1 base, with 7 bases spanning the gap. The length of the CDR3 is 14 residues. CDR1 SEHNR and CDR2 FQNEAQ come from the germline V gene (reference sequence). The CDR3: CASSLGLANTEAFF. Written as DNA, the CDR3 is TGTGCCAGCAGCTTAGGACTCGCGAACACTGAAGCTTTCTTT.

This clonotype has at least ten counts. V is TRBV6-6 and J is TRBJ2-7; no reliable D call. The CDR3 spans 14 residues. The germline V gene has CDR1 MNHNY and CDR2 SVGAGI (reference sequence). Trimming stripped 1 base from V and 0 bases from J, with 7 bases between. The CDR3 DNA reads as TGTGCCAGCAGTTACTTTGGCAGCTCCTACGAGCAGTACTTC. Amino acid sequence: CASSYFGSSYEQYF.

This clonotype was seen only a few times. CDR3 residues: CASSPDGGNYGYTF. The CDR3 nucleotides are TGTGCCAGCTCACCAGACGGAGGAAACTATGGCTACACCTTC. V and J are TRBV18 and TRBJ1-2; unclear D gene. Trimming pared 2 bases from V and 2 bases from J, leaving 9 bases between. Germline CDR1 reads KGHSH; CDR2 reads LQKENI. This CDR3 is built from 14 residues.

V is TRBV6-1 and J is TRBJ1-5; TRBD1 agrees at 9 bases. The V gene end was trimmed by 2 bases and the J gene end by 3 bases; junction bases not matched to a gene: 11. Germline V gene sequence: CDR1 MNHNS, CDR2 SASEGT. This CDR3 spans 18 amino acids. Written as DNA, the CDR3 is TGTGCCAGCAGTGAAAGGGGACAGGGAGGGAATAACAATCAGCCCCAGCATTTT. It codes for CASSERGQGGNNNQPQHF.

The genes are TRBV4-3 and TRBJ2-3; TRBD1 agrees at 7 bases. V trimming: 4 bases; J trimming: 2 bases; junction bases outside the gene matches: 12. Germline values: CDR1 LGHNA, CDR2 YSLEER. CDR3 length: 17 residues. The CDR3 spells CASSPGRSDRVTDTQYF. In DNA form, the CDR3 reads TGCGCCAGCAGCCCCGGAAGGTCCGACAGGGTCACAGATACGCAGTATTTT.

The chain recombines TRBV6-1 with TRBJ1-2; D gene unclear. V lost 6 bases to trimming and J lost 6 bases, with 14 bases between them. Germline assignment: CDR1 MNHNS and CDR2 SASEGT. CDR3 length: 13 residues. The DNA of the CDR3 is TGTGCCAGCAGCACAGCCCAGAACCATGGCTACACCTTC. Translated: CASSTAQNHGYTF.

This chain joins TRBV27 and TRBJ2-3; D ambiguous. Per the germline V gene, CDR1 is MNHEY and CDR2 is SMNVEV (reference sequence). The CDR3 consists of 16 residues. With 6 bases removed from V and 0 bases from J, the gap between germline ends came to 16 bases. DNA of the CDR3: TGTGCCAGCAGCCGGACGGTGATCACTAGCACAGATACGCAGTATTTT. The encoded protein is CASSRTVITSTDTQYF.

This clonotype was detected only a few times. The gene calls are TRBV12-3 or TRBV12-4 and TRBJ1-5, with unresolved D. V was pared by 5 bases and J by 3 bases, with 11 bases between. CDR3 length equals 14 residues. CDR3 sequence (DNA): TGTGCCAGCAGTGAGGATCCCGCCAATCAGCCCCAGCATTTT. Its translation is CASSEDPANQPQHF.

V is TRBV10-2 and J is TRBJ2-2, with 9 bases aligning to TRBD1. After removal of 7 bases from V and 2 bases from J, the junction contained 11 bases not matched to a gene. This CDR3 contains 17 residues. CDR1 is WSHSY, CDR2 SAAADI, per germline. CDR3 coding DNA: TGCGCCAGCAAGCCTACCGAGGACAGGGGCAACACCGGGGAGCTGTTTTTT. It is translated as CASKPTEDRGNTGELFF.

This clonotype was found a few times. This chain joins TRBV24-1 and TRBJ2-5, with D hard to call. Germline lookup yields CDR1 KGHDR and CDR2 SFDVKD. The length of the CDR3 is 15 residues. V lost 4 bases and J lost 5, with 16 bases in between. Here the CDR3 DNA reads TGTGCCACCAGTGAGCCAGCCCAGGCGCAGGAGACCCAGTACTTC. Protein sequence: CATSEPAQAQETQYF.

This clonotype was observed many times. This chain uses TRBV10-3 with TRBJ2-7; a possible D gene is TRBD2 (6 bases). Germline V CDR1 and CDR2: ENHRY, SYGVKD. V shed 6 bases and J shed 0 bases, with 18 bases lying between them. This CDR3 region has 16 residues. The CDR3 is CAISTERTTNSYEQYF. The CDR3 nucleotides are TGTGCCATCAGCACTGAGAGGACTACCAACTCCTACGAGCAGTACTTC.

The rearrangement links TRBV4-3 to TRBJ2-5; D is perhaps TRBD1 (5 bases). CDR1 and CDR2 from the germline V gene are LGHNA and YSLEER. V lost 0 bases to trimming and J lost 5 bases, with 13 bases between them. The CDR3 is 15 residues long. The CDR3 reads CASSQEDRITETQYF. CDR3 nucleotide sequence: TGCGCCAGCAGCCAAGAAGACAGAATTACGGAGACCCAGTACTTC.

A few counts support this clonotype. The rearrangement joins TRBV28 to TRBJ2-5; 10 bases agree with TRBD1. Trimming removed 8 bases from V and 5 bases from J; junction bases left unmatched: 14. Germline CDR1 MDHEN, CDR2 SYDVKM. The CDR3 covers 16 residues. CDR3 bases: TGTGCCAGCGGACATCTCAGGACAGGGGGAAGTGAGACCCAGTACTTC. It encodes CASGHLRTGGSETQYF.

This clonotype was counted between two and nine times. This chain links TRBV29-1 with TRBJ2-1, with a tentative D call TRBD2 (5 bases). Germline V gene data show CDR1 as SQVTM and CDR2 as ANQGSEA. The CDR3 consists of 12 residues. Trimming took off 7 bases at V and 2 bases at J, with 9 bases between the two ends. CDR3 sequence reads: CSATRTYNEQFF. The CDR3 coding sequence is TGCAGCGCCACTAGAACCTACAATGAGCAGTTCTTC.

This clonotype was recorded many times. The chain couples TRBV10-2 to TRBJ1-1; D unclear. Trimming shortened V by 2 bases and J by 0 bases, and 13 bases separated the two germline ends. CDR1 WSHSY and CDR2 SAAADI come from the germline V gene. The CDR3 is 16 residues long. The CDR3 DNA follows: TGCGCCAGCAGTGAGCCTTGGTCTCCTATGAACACTGAAGCTTTCTTT. This gives the protein CASSEPWSPMNTEAFF.

This clonotype was recorded many times. The CDR3 spells CASSAEGLGNQPQHF. CDR3 sequence (DNA): TGTGCCAGCAGCGCCGAGGGTCTTGGGAATCAGCCCCAGCATTTT. The rearrangement uses TRBV7-2 and TRBJ1-5; D gene unclear. CDR1 and CDR2 from the germline V gene are SGHTA and FQGNSA. Between the trimmed V and J ends, which lost 5 bases and 4 bases, there was a span of 15 bases. The CDR3 length is 15 residues. Drawing the rest from reference TRBV7-2 and TRBJ1-5, the complete variable domain is GAGVSQSPSNKVTEKGKDVELRCDPISGHTALYWYRQSLGQGLEFLIYFQGNSAPDKSGLPSDRFSAERTGGSVSTLTIQRTQQEDSAVYLCASSAEGLGNQPQHFGDGTRLSIL.

This clonotype was detected ten times or more. The chain couples TRBV12-3 or TRBV12-4 to TRBJ2-1; TRBD1 aligns across 7 bases. The CDR3 loop spans 16 amino acids. J lost 8 bases, V lost 2 bases, and 12 bases had no gene match. The CDR3 sequence is CASSLTPSTQGDEQFF. As DNA, the CDR3 is TGTGCCAGCAGTTTAACCCCCTCGACGCAGGGGGATGAGCAGTTCTTC.

This clonotype was seen only a few times. The CDR3 sequence is CASPTPPGYNEQFF. DNA for the CDR3: TGTGCCAGCCCCACTCCCCCAGGGTACAATGAGCAGTTCTTC. The V and J genes are TRBV9 and TRBJ2-1, with D possibly TRBD1 on 5 matching bases. Looked up from germline, CDR1 is SGDLS and CDR2 is YYNGEE. This CDR3 has 14 residues. Trimming took off 7 bases at V and 4 bases at J, with 15 bases between the two ends.

The chain recombines TRBV6-1 with TRBJ2-7, with unresolved D. Germline V gene lookup returns CDR1 MNHNS and CDR2 SASEGT. This CDR3 region has 12 residues. The CDR3 DNA follows: TGTGCTTCTCGTCCCGCTGACTACGAGCAGTACTTC. It encodes CASRPADYEQYF.

This clonotype has ten or more counts. The gene calls are TRBV2 and TRBJ2-1; possible D gene TRBD2, 5 bases. Germline CDR1 reads SNHLY; CDR2 reads FYNNEI. The CDR3 loop spans 11 amino acids. V gave up 6 bases and J gave up 9 bases, with 9 bases separating them. The CDR3 DNA is TGTGCCAGCAGGGACTCCGGTGAGCAGTTCTTC. Translated: CASRDSGEQFF.

This clonotype was picked up many times. This chain connects TRBV4-1 to TRBJ2-1, with a possible D match to TRBD2 (6 bases). Germline values: CDR1 MGHRA, CDR2 YSYEKL. This CDR3 has 14 amino acids. V lost 4 bases to trimming and J lost 6 bases, with 13 bases between them. CDR3 residues: CASSPGLGSNEQFF. The CDR3 nucleotides are TGCGCCAGCAGCCCGGGACTTGGGTCCAATGAGCAGTTCTTC.

This clonotype occurred many times. The chain carries TRBV30 and TRBJ2-7, with D unresolved. CDR1 is GTSNPN and CDR2 is SVGIG in the germline V gene (reference sequence). With 2 bases removed from V and 2 bases from J, the gap between germline ends came to 13 bases. The CDR3 is 14 amino acids. For the CDR3, the DNA is TGTGCCTGGAGTAACCCTTCGGCCGCCTACGAGCAGTACTTC. Protein product: CAWSNPSAAYEQYF. The full variable domain, completed using reference TRBV30 and TRBJ2-7, is SQTIHQWPATLVQPVGSPLSLECTVEGTSNPNLYWYRQAAGRGLQLLFYSVGIGQISSEVPQNLSASRPQDRQFILSSKKLLLSDSGFYLCAWSNPSAAYEQYFGPGTRLTVT.

The rearrangement joins TRBV19 to TRBJ2-2; TRBD2 agrees at 8 bases. After removal of 2 bases from V and 2 bases from J, the junction contained 19 bases not matched to a gene. The germline V gene encodes CDR1 LNHDA and CDR2 SQIVND (reference sequence). The CDR3 consists of 21 residues. As DNA, the CDR3 is TGTGCCAGTAGTATATTGGGCCTTCCTTATTTAGCGGGAATAAACACCGGGGAGCTGTTTTTT. Protein product: CASSILGLPYLAGINTGELFF.

Ten or more counts support this clonotype. The genes are TRBV6-2 or TRBV6-3 and TRBJ2-7, with D hard to call. The CDR3 covers 13 residues. Germline V gene data show CDR1 as MNHEY and CDR2 as SVGEGT. V was pared by 6 bases and J by 0 bases, with 9 bases between. CDR3 residues: CASSTGYSYEQYF. The CDR3 nucleotides are TGTGCCAGCAGCACCGGATACTCCTACGAGCAGTACTTC.

The chain carries TRBV20-1 and TRBJ1-3; 7 nucleotides align to TRBD1. V gave up 5 bases and J gave up 7 bases; unmatched junction bases: 8. This CDR3 contains 13 residues. Looked up from germline, CDR1 is DFQATT and CDR2 is SNEGSKA (reference sequence). CDR3 region: CSARPTGRNTIYF. The CDR3 nucleotides are TGCAGTGCTCGTCCGACAGGGAGGAACACCATATATTTT.

This clonotype has a count of ten or more. V usage is TRBV28 and J usage is TRBJ2-4, with unresolved D. Trimming removed 1 base at V and 8 bases at J, with 12 bases between. The CDR3 is 14 amino acids. Looked up from germline, CDR1 is MDHEN and CDR2 is SYDVKM. CDR3 amino acids: CASSLSPGRYIQYF. The CDR3 coding sequence is TGTGCCAGCAGTTTATCCCCCGGGCGGTACATTCAGTACTTC.

V usage is TRBV7-2 and J usage is TRBJ2-7, with 9 bases that match TRBD1. CDR1 is SGHTA, CDR2 FQGNSA, per germline. This CDR3 spans 15 amino acids. V was clipped by 6 bases and J by 2 bases; unmatched bases: 8. CDR3 DNA sequence: TGTGCCAGCAGATCTGGACAGGGGAGACCCTACGAGCAGTACTTC. Amino acids: CASRSGQGRPYEQYF.

This clonotype was observed a handful of times. The chain joins TRBV4-1 to TRBJ1-6; 12 positions agree with TRBD1. Germline CDR1 and CDR2: MGHRA and YSYEKL. V lost 2 bases to trimming and J lost 13 bases; unmatched junction nucleotides: 6. This CDR3 is 15 amino acids long. CDR3 sequence reads: CASSQSGDRGLPLHF. CDR3 nucleotides: TGCGCCAGCAGCCAAAGTGGGGACAGGGGGCTTCCCCTCCACTTT.

This clonotype appeared a few times. The rearrangement joins TRBV29-1 to TRBJ2-5, with TRBD1 matching over 7 bases. The germline V gene encodes CDR1 SQVTM and CDR2 ANQGSEA. Germline trimming cut 5 bases from V and 1 base from J; bases unmatched to any gene: 7. This CDR3 comprises 14 residues. As DNA, the CDR3 is TGCAGCGTTCGGACAGGCTGGGGCCAAGAGACCCAGTACTTC. Amino acids: CSVRTGWGQETQYF.